This entry features one T cell receptor (beta chain) sequence. The CDR3 spans 15 residues. From germline, CDR1 is MNHEY and CDR2 SMNVEV (reference sequence). V gave up 5 bases and J gave up 4 bases; unmatched junction bases: 9. This entry is derived from a study of CD8 T cells in Susac syndrome. After extraction with the RNeasy kit, about 0.5 to 1 ug of the RNA was reverse transcribed using random hexamers. TCRdb passed the immunoSEQ multiplex PCR reads through MiXCR, listing each CDR3 protein once. This table has about 430,000 distinct CDR3 sequences, 75% to 90% appearing once. What was sequenced was CD8+ T cells from PBMCs. The chain links TRBV27 to TRBJ2-5, with 8 bases identical to TRBD1. This TCR came from a human donor with multiple sclerosis. DNA for the CDR3: TGTGCCAGCAGTCACGGACAGGGTAGCGGAGAGACCCAGTACTTC. It is translated as CASSHGQGSGETQYF.